The 25 T cell receptor beta chains presented below share a single source sample, sequenced in a study of shared clonotypes between healthy human individuals (TCRdb year 2020). The library came from the immunoSEQ multiplex PCR assay. TCRdb re-hosts the immuneACCESS table, in-frame sequences only. Its copies lack some clones; in the studies checked, an unresolved V gene accounts for under half of them, and the cause for the rest is not known. Present in this sample are nearly 2 million clones, about 95% of which were seen just once. Clones ranked in the top ten supply more than 0.9% of the sample. CD8 naive samples consisted of CD45RO-negative cells that were positively selected for CCR7, yielding a CD45RA+CCR7+ population without TemRA cells. The specimen was naive CD8+ T cells sorted from blood. The sample's cell subset or site label is to be understood as: CD45RA+CCR7+. Every receptor here comes from a man between 18 and 29 years old in good health.

The J gene is TRBJ1-4, the V gene TRBV18; 8 bases are a match to TRBD1. The CDR3 consists of 16 residues. V dropped 0 bases and J dropped 6; count of bases not matched to a gene: 6. Germline CDR1 reads KGHSH; CDR2 reads LQKENI. The CDR3 spells CASSPPVRGQDEKLFF. The CDR3 nucleotides read TGTGCCAGCTCACCACCGGTCAGGGGGCAAGATGAAAAACTGTTTTTT.

Worth noting for this clone: Mismatch with germline at one junction end may stem from a read error. The gene calls are TRBV5-1 and TRBJ1-6; D is undetermined. CDR1 is SGHRS and CDR2 is YFSETQ in the germline V gene. The CDR3 extends over 15 amino acids. CDR3 region: CTSSLDLAVNSPLHF. As DNA, the CDR3 is TGCACCAGCAGCTTGGACCTGGCCGTTAATTCACCCCTCCACTTT.

With regard to this clone: The identical CDR3 is also encoded by other nucleotide sequences in the sample. This chain joins TRBV6-1 and TRBJ1-5; D call uncertain. V was pared by 6 bases and J by 0 bases, with 6 bases between. Germline V gives CDR1 MNHNS, CDR2 SASEGT. The CDR3 extends over 13 amino acids. The CDR3 DNA sequence: TGTGCCAGCAGGGACTATAGCAATCAGCCCCAGCATTTT. Its translation: CASRDYSNQPQHF.

Worth noting for this clone: Other nucleotide sequences in the sample specify the same CDR3. The chain couples TRBV10-3 to TRBJ1-1, with D hard to call. V shed 3 bases and J shed 0 bases, with 5 bases lying between them. The CDR3 covers 13 residues. Germline V gives CDR1 ENHRY, CDR2 SYGVKD. The CDR3 DNA is TGTGCCATCAGTGAATCCATGAACACTGAAGCTTTCTTT. Its protein product is CAISESMNTEAFF.

The V and J genes are TRBV7-9 and TRBJ2-7; 7 bases fit TRBD1. Germline values: CDR1 SEHNR, CDR2 FQNEAQ (reference sequence). The CDR3 is made up of 14 amino acids. The junction had 5 bases not matched to a gene; V was cut back by 4 bases and J by 2 bases. The CDR3 spells CASSSDRNPYEQYF. CDR3 sequence (DNA): TGTGCCAGCAGCTCGGACAGGAACCCCTACGAGCAGTACTTC.

The rearrangement links TRBV5-6 to TRBJ2-7, with D unresolved. Germline assignment: CDR1 SGHDT and CDR2 YYEEEE. With 0 bases removed from V and 6 bases from J, the gap between germline ends came to 7 bases. This CDR3 spans 12 amino acids. CDR3 protein: CASSLVKGEQYF. DNA for the CDR3: TGTGCCAGCAGCTTGGTAAAGGGCGAGCAGTACTTC.

This chain links TRBV6-6 with TRBJ2-7; no definite D call. The V gene's germline CDR1 is MNHNY and CDR2 SVGAGI (reference sequence). V was clipped by 0 bases and J by 1 base, with 7 bases between them. CDR3 length: 14 residues. The CDR3 coding sequence is TGTGCCAGCAGTTACTCGGTCCTTTCCTACGAGCAGTACTTC. This sequence encodes CASSYSVLSYEQYF.

The genes are TRBV7-2 and TRBJ2-1; 11 bases are shared with TRBD2. V gave up 5 bases and J gave up 6 bases; unmatched junction bases: 9. Looked up from germline, CDR1 is SGHTA and CDR2 is FQGNSA. This CDR3 contains 16 residues. DNA for the CDR3: TGTGCCAGCAGCCCGGTAGCGGGAGGGCCAGTCAATGAGCAGTTCTTC. This sequence encodes CASSPVAGGPVNEQFF. The full variable domain, completed using reference TRBV7-2 and TRBJ2-1, is GAGVSQSPSNKVTEKGKDVELRCDPISGHTALYWYRQSLGQGLEFLIYFQGNSAPDKSGLPSDRFSAERTGGSVSTLTIQRTQQEDSAVYLCASSPVAGGPVNEQFFGPGTRLTVL.

Turning to this clone: The same CDR3 also results from other DNA sequences found in this sample. The chain links TRBV11-2 to TRBJ2-5; D uncertain. The germline V gene encodes CDR1 SGHAT and CDR2 FQNNGV. Deletions cut 5 bases from V and 2 bases from J, with 3 bases between. This CDR3 comprises 11 residues. The CDR3 DNA is TGTGCCAGCAGCCGTCAAGAGACCCAGTACTTC. It translates to CASSRQETQYF.

The chain combines TRBV11-2 with TRBJ2-7; no clear D. V lost 4 bases and J 2 bases, leaving 12 bases between the germline ends. The CDR3 runs to 14 residues. Germline V gives CDR1 SGHAT, CDR2 FQNNGV. CDR3 region: CASSSLRNPYEQYF. As DNA, the CDR3 is TGTGCCAGCAGCTCGCTGCGGAACCCCTACGAGCAGTACTTC.

Comments on this clone: The identical CDR3 is also encoded by other nucleotide sequences in the sample. This sequence joins TRBV19 and TRBJ2-1, with TRBD2 identical over 10 bases. The CDR3 consists of 13 residues. From germline, CDR1 is LNHDA and CDR2 SQIVND (reference sequence). The V gene end was trimmed by 5 bases and the J gene end by 7 bases; junction bases not matched to a gene: 2. In DNA, the CDR3 is TGTGCCAGTAGTCCACTAGCGGGAAATGAGCAGTTCTTC. It codes for CASSPLAGNEQFF.

The chain couples TRBV15 to TRBJ1-5; D ambiguous. The germline gives CDR1 LNHNV, CDR2 YYDKDF (reference sequence). The CDR3 is 14 residues long. The V and J ends lost 0 bases and 5 bases respectively, with 8 bases between them. Written as DNA, the CDR3 is TGTGCCACCAGCAGAGACAGGAGTCATCAGCCCCAGCATTTT. It yields the protein CATSRDRSHQPQHF.

This chain joins TRBV5-6 and TRBJ2-5; possibly TRBD2 for D (5 bases). Trimming stripped 4 bases from V and 3 bases from J, with 13 bases between. This CDR3 has 14 residues. Germline V gene lookup returns CDR1 SGHDT and CDR2 YYEEEE. CDR3 bases: TGTGCCAGCAGCCGGGGTCTTTTGGAAGAGACCCAGTACTTC. Translating gives CASSRGLLEETQYF.

The chain joins TRBV27 to TRBJ1-2; 12 bases agree with TRBD1. The V gene end was trimmed by 4 bases and the J gene end by 8 bases; junction bases not matched to a gene: 14. CDR3 length equals 17 residues. Germline CDR1 and CDR2: MNHEY and SMNVEV (reference sequence). CDR3 sequence reads: CASSYTAAGQGASGYTF. CDR3 DNA: TGTGCCAGCAGTTACACGGCGGCGGGACAGGGGGCTAGCGGCTACACCTTC.

The CDR3 DNA sequence: TGCGCCAGTGGGGACAGTTTTGGAGATTCACCCCTCCACTTT. This translates into CASGDSFGDSPLHF. This chain links TRBV10-1 with TRBJ1-6, with 7 bases matching TRBD1. The CDR3 has 14 residues. After removal of 9 bases from V and 8 bases from J, the junction contained 10 bases not matched to a gene. The V gene's germline CDR1 is WNHNN and CDR2 SYGVQD (reference sequence).

The chain has TRBV6-5 and TRBJ2-1; possibly TRBD1 for D (5 bases). V lost 2 bases to trimming and J lost 13 bases, with 12 bases between them. CDR1 is MNHEY and CDR2 is SVGAGI in the germline V gene. The CDR3 is 12 amino acids. In DNA, the CDR3 is TGTGCCAGCAGTTACCGGGCAGGGAATCAGTTCTTC. Its translation is CASSYRAGNQFF.

The V and J genes are TRBV29-1 and TRBJ2-3; D unclear. This CDR3 has 15 residues. V gave up 0 bases and J gave up 0 bases, with 10 bases separating them. Germline V gene lookup returns CDR1 SQVTM and CDR2 ANQGSEA. CDR3 DNA: TGCAGCGTTGAAGATACAGCGACTAGCACAGATACGCAGTATTTT. This codes for CSVEDTATSTDTQYF.

Only one count was recorded for this clone. This chain connects TRBV7-9 to TRBJ2-3; D gene ambiguous. The CDR3 is made up of 14 amino acids. CDR1 and CDR2 from the germline V gene are SEHNR and FQNEAQ (reference sequence). Trimming pared 2 bases from V and 2 bases from J, leaving 8 bases between. The CDR3 DNA sequence: TGTGCCAGCAGCTTATCCGGGCCCACAGATACGCAGTATTTT. It codes for CASSLSGPTDTQYF.

This chain joins TRBV5-1 and TRBJ2-7; TRBD1 matches 8 bases. Germline V gene data show CDR1 as SGHRS and CDR2 as YFSETQ. This CDR3 has 14 residues. The trim removed 1 base at V and 5 bases at J, leaving 5 bases unmatched. The CDR3 is CASSLTQGGHEQYF. The DNA for the CDR3 is TGCGCCAGCAGCTTGACACAGGGGGGCCACGAGCAGTACTTC.

The chain employs TRBV5-1 and TRBJ2-5; the D gene is possibly TRBD2 (6 bases). This CDR3 spans 14 amino acids. The germline V gene encodes CDR1 SGHRS and CDR2 YFSETQ. V dropped 7 bases and J dropped 2 bases, with 15 bases sitting between them. The CDR3 reads CASALWGEQETQYF. As DNA, the CDR3 is TGCGCCAGCGCACTTTGGGGGGAACAAGAGACCCAGTACTTC.

This clone was recorded once. The CDR3 sequence: CASSPKSGVPNTEAFF. In DNA, the CDR3 is TGTGCCAGCTCACCAAAATCTGGAGTTCCGAACACTGAAGCTTTCTTT. The chain links TRBV18 to TRBJ1-1; D not resolved. CDR1 and CDR2 from the germline V gene are KGHSH and LQKENI. The CDR3 runs to 16 residues. Trimming took 2 bases from V and 1 from J, leaving 14 bases between them.

Remarks on this clone: This same CDR3 is encoded by further DNA sequences in the sample. This chain links TRBV11-2 with TRBJ2-2; tentatively, D is TRBD1 (5 bases). Germline values: CDR1 SGHAT, CDR2 FQNNGV. This CDR3 has 13 residues. The V end was cut by 1 base, the J end by 6 bases, with 6 bases between. CDR3 sequence (DNA): TGTGCCAGCAGCTTAGGGGGCGCCGGGGAGCTGTTTTTT. Residues: CASSLGGAGELFF.

V is TRBV11-3 and J is TRBJ2-5; weak D call: TRBD2 (5 bases). The DNA end lines up better with TRBJ2-7; the J call may be wrong. Germline assignment: CDR1 SGHNT and CDR2 YENEEA. CDR3 length: 15 residues. The CDR3 reads CASSLSAGPLYEQYF. The CDR3 DNA reads TGTGCCAGCAGCTTAAGTGCGGGCCCCCTCTACGAGCAGTACTTC.

The CDR3 sequence: CASSLAESGSRTGELFF. CDR3 sequence (DNA): TGTGCCAGCAGCTTAGCTGAGAGCGGGAGTAGGACCGGGGAGCTGTTTTTT. V and J are TRBV7-2 and TRBJ2-2; 8 bases are a match to TRBD2. Germline lookup yields CDR1 SGHTA and CDR2 FQGNSA. The trim removed 0 bases at V and 5 bases at J, leaving 8 bases unmatched. CDR3 length equals 17 residues.

For this clone: In the same sample, other DNA sequences code for this CDR3. This sequence joins TRBV7-9 and TRBJ1-2; D gene uncertain. CDR1 and CDR2 (germline): SEHNR, FQNEAQ (reference sequence). Trimming stripped 3 bases from V and 0 bases from J, with 2 bases between. The length of the CDR3 is 12 residues. CDR3 bases: TGTGCCAGCAGCTTGGCTAACTATGGCTACACCTTC. This translates into CASSLANYGYTF.